The T cell receptor beta chain described here comes from a study of early T cells in non-severe SARS-CoV-2 infection. This clonotype was picked up many times. Germline trimming cut 5 bases from V and 4 bases from J; bases unmatched to any gene: 0. The CDR3 covers 12 residues. CDR1 and CDR2 from the germline V gene are SEHNR and FQNEAQ (reference sequence). TCRdb re-derived calls from the 5' RACE reads in MiXCR, one entry per CDR3 protein. The table shows 80,000 or so distinct CDR3 sequences, with about 6% occurring only once. V usage is TRBV7-9 and J usage is TRBJ2-3; the match to TRBD2 covers 7 bases. Sequencing used whole blood. This sequence was found in an adult who was a healthcare worker with PCR-confirmed SARS-CoV-2 infection or an uninfected control (not recorded which). The CDR3 region has the DNA TGTGCCAGCAGCGCGGGAGCAGATACGCAGTATTTT. The encoded protein is CASSAGADTQYF.